Shown below are 29 T cell receptor beta chains from a single sample sequenced in a study of tumor and adjacent non-tumor tissue in lung cancer (dated by TCRdb to the late 2010s). The library was produced with multiplex PCR. Reads for this sample came from an Illumina HiSeq 2500. TCRbeta libraries were constructed through three rounds of nested PCR with primers (Table S4) according to protocols modified from ARM-PCR. The raw public reads went through TCRdb reprocessing: fastp at Q25, MiXCR clone calling, in-frame beta chains kept. Identical CDR3 protein sequences are pooled into one entry, listed with their most common genes and DNA. This sample lists roughly 150,000 distinct CDR3 sequences; around 60% were detected once. Jointly, the top ten make up roughly 18% of the sample. RNA was isolated from bulk unsorted tissue, and RNA quality was assessed with a NanoDrop ND-1000 and an Agilent 2100. Sequenced: lung tumor tissue. All receptors come from a man in his sixties with small cell lung cancer.

In regard to this clonotype: A read error may produce the germline difference seen at one junction end. The rearrangement links TRBV20-1 to TRBJ2-3; D might be TRBD2 (5 bases). The CDR3 runs to 14 residues. The germline V gene has CDR1 DFQATT and CDR2 SNEGSKA (reference sequence). CDR3 nucleotide sequence: TGCAGTACTAGAAAAGGTTCCGTGACGGATACGCAGTATTTT. Its translation is CSTRKGSVTDTQYF.

The chain employs TRBV11-2 and TRBJ2-3; D uncertain. The germline CDR1 and CDR2 sequences are SGHAT and FQNNGV. The CDR3 extends over 13 amino acids. V was pared by 9 bases and J by 1 base, with 11 bases between. DNA for the CDR3: TGTGCCAGTGGGCGACAAGGCACAGATACGCAGTATTTT. Translated: CASGRQGTDTQYF.

The chain carries TRBV29-1 and TRBJ1-1; D gene unclear. The V end was cut by 4 bases, the J end by 5 bases, with 14 bases between. Looked up from germline, CDR1 is SQVTM and CDR2 is ANQGSEA. This CDR3 is built from 13 residues. CDR3 nucleotides: TGCAGCGTTGCTACATGGTTGGCTACTGAAGCTTTCTTT. Translated: CSVATWLATEAFF.

As to this clonotype: The missing conserved phenylalanine or tryptophan at the end of this CDR3 makes a read error likely. The limits of the CDR3 on the DNA are not certain, so only TCRdb's listed CDR3 is given. The chain combines TRBV5-1 with TRBJ1-2; TRBD1, as called in the table, went unchecked against the DNA. The germline CDR1 and CDR2 sequences are SGHRS and YFSETQ. Both ends counted, the CDR3 spans 15 residues. CDR3 sequence: CASSTGTDSTYGYIS.

The chain has TRBV4-1 and TRBJ2-1, with D perhaps matching TRBD2 (7 bases). The CDR3 is 21 residues long. Germline CDR1 and CDR2: MGHRA and YSYEKL. Trimming stripped 0 bases from V and 6 bases from J, with 30 bases between. This CDR3 is CASSQEGGGAGVGSARNEQFF. CDR3 DNA: TGCGCCAGCAGCCAAGAAGGGGGGGGGGCGGGAGTAGGCTCGGCGCGCAATGAGCAGTTCTTC.

This clonotype was detected many times. The genes are TRBV5-6 and TRBJ1-2; D perhaps matches TRBD1 (5 bases). Germline CDR1 and CDR2: SGHDT and YYEEEE. V lost 5 bases and J lost 4, with 12 bases in between. The CDR3 has 13 amino acids. The CDR3: CASSLTEGYGYTF. CDR3 DNA: TGTGCCAGCAGTTTGACAGAGGGCTATGGCTACACCTTC. Based on the CDR3 plus reference TRBV5-6 and TRBJ1-2, the full variable domain is DAGVTQSPTHLIKTRGQQVTLRCSPKSGHDTVSWYQQALGQGPQFIFQYYEEEERQRGNFPDRFSGHQFPNYSSELNVNALLLGDSALYLCASSLTEGYGYTFGSGTRLTVV.

This clonotype was observed at least ten times. The chain is built from TRBV20-1 and TRBJ2-3; D gene ambiguous. The V and J ends lost 3 bases and 1 base respectively, with 11 bases between them. CDR1 is DFQATT and CDR2 is SNEGSKA in the germline V gene (reference sequence). There are 14 residues in the CDR3. The CDR3 bases are TGCAGTGCTAGTGATACCCAGGGCACAGATACGCAGTATTTT. Protein product: CSASDTQGTDTQYF.

This clonotype was detected many times. The rearrangement joins TRBV11-2 to TRBJ1-2, with 10 bases fitting TRBD1. CDR1 and CDR2 (germline): SGHAT, FQNNGV. The J segment lost 8 bases and the V segment lost 2 bases, leaving 5 bases of the junction unmatched. This CDR3 has 14 residues. The CDR3 is CASSLMRTGGGYTF. The CDR3 DNA reads TGTGCCAGCAGCTTAATGCGGACAGGGGGGGGCTACACCTTC.

This clonotype has a single count. One junction end does not reproduce the germline sequence, and a read error may be involved. This rearrangement joins TRBV7-9 to TRBJ1-2, with 7 bases fitting TRBD1. The CDR3 consists of 15 residues. The germline V gene encodes CDR1 SEHNR and CDR2 FQNEAQ (reference sequence). CDR3 DNA sequence: TGTGCCAGCAGCTTCGGACCCGGGACAGCCTATGACTACACCTTC. Encoded protein: CASSFGPGTAYDYTF.

The genes are TRBV6-1 and TRBJ2-7; 12 bases match TRBD1. Germline assignment: CDR1 MNHNS and CDR2 SASEGT. The CDR3 totals 17 residues. In nucleotides, the CDR3 is TGTGCCATCAGTGAAATTGGGACAGGGGGCGAGAAATACGAGCAGTACGTC. This codes for CAISEIGTGGEKYEQYV.

As concerns this clonotype: A much bigger clone sits one base away, suggesting this may be a read error. V is TRBV12-3 or TRBV12-4 and J is TRBJ2-7; D ambiguous. There are 11 residues in the CDR3. CDR3 residues: CASSFGYAQYF. The CDR3 region has the DNA TGTGCCAGCAGTTTTGGATACGCGCAGTACTTC.

The chain links TRBV11-2 to TRBJ2-3, with D tentatively TRBD2 (5 bases). The CDR3 extends over 13 amino acids. Per the germline V gene, CDR1 is SGHAT and CDR2 is FQNNGV. Trimming stripped 6 bases from V and 2 bases from J, with 9 bases between. The CDR3 nucleotides are TGTGCCAGCAGTAGCGAGATCACAGATACGCAGTATTTT. It codes for CASSSEITDTQYF.

This clonotype occurred a few times. It may be a read error: a sequence one base away is much more abundant. This chain connects TRBV29-1 to TRBJ2-5; D assignment may be TRBD1 or TRBD2 (5 bases each). This CDR3 contains 16 residues. CDR1 SQVTM and CDR2 ANQGSEA come from the germline V gene. CDR3 in DNA: TGCGGCGGGTGGATTCAGGGAGTTTCTTTCCAAGAGACCCAGTACTTC. Protein sequence: CGGWIQGVSFQETQYF.

Points on this clonotype: A junction boundary mismatches the germline segment, possibly from a read error. The V and J genes are TRBV11-2 and TRBJ2-1; D is unclear. Germline CDR1 SGHAT, CDR2 FQNNGV. The CDR3 covers 15 residues. CDR3 loop: CANSLVGWGYNEQFF. The CDR3 DNA follows: TGTGCCAACAGCTTAGTAGGGTGGGGCTACAATGAGCAGTTCTTC.

This clonotype has just a few counts. The V and J genes are TRBV11-3 and TRBJ2-1; no clear D gene. Trimming left V 4 bases short and J 2 bases short, with 6 bases between. Germline CDR1 SGHNT, CDR2 YENEEA. The CDR3 loop spans 13 amino acids. The DNA of the CDR3 is TGTGCCAGCAGCTGTATGGCCTACAATGAGCAGTTCTTC. Protein product: CASSCMAYNEQFF.

As regards this clonotype: Just one base apart from a much larger clone, this may be a read error. This chain uses TRBV20-1 with TRBJ1-2, with D perhaps TRBD1 (5 bases). Germline V gene sequence: CDR1 DFQATT, CDR2 SNEGSKA (reference sequence). The CDR3 is 13 amino acids. The DNA of the CDR3 is TGCAGTTCTAGAGTCCGGGACTTTGGGGCCTACACCTTC. Encoded protein: CSSRVRDFGAYTF.

This clonotype was found many times. The rearrangement uses TRBV6-5 and TRBJ1-6, with a possible D match to TRBD1 (5 bases). With 1 base removed from V and 9 bases from J, the gap between germline ends came to 10 bases. Germline V lookup: CDR1 MNHEY, CDR2 SVGAGI. The CDR3 runs 14 residues. The CDR3 spells CASSYLQGGSPLHF. In DNA form, the CDR3 reads TGTGCCAGCAGTTACTTGCAGGGAGGTTCACCCCTCCACTTT.

Comments on this clonotype: A single base separates this from a much larger clone, so it may be a read error. The chain recombines TRBV20-1 with TRBJ2-1; D call uncertain. The CDR3 runs 14 residues. The V end lost 5 bases, the J end lost 0 bases, and 11 bases lay between the germline ends. CDR1 and CDR2 (germline): DFQATT, SNEGSKA (reference sequence). CDR3 bases: TGCAGTGCTCCTCACCATTACTCCTACAATGAGCAGTTCTTC. Amino acids: CSAPHHYSYNEQFF.

A note on this clonotype: One end of the junction is discordant with germline, which a read error may explain. The V call is TRBV28, the J call TRBJ1-2, with 7 bases identical to TRBD1. Germline assignment: CDR1 MDHEN and CDR2 SYDVKM. The CDR3 is made up of 15 amino acids. In DNA, the CDR3 is TGTGCCAGCAGTCCAATGACAGGGTCCATCTATGGCTACGCCTTT. It yields the protein CASSPMTGSIYGYAF.

A remark on this clonotype: An end of the junction differs from the germline gene, which may be a read error. The rearrangement links TRBV11-1 to TRBJ2-2; the D gene is possibly TRBD2 (5 bases). CDR3 size: 16 residues. Germline CDR1 SGHAT, CDR2 FQDESV (reference sequence). The CDR3 DNA follows: TGTGCCAGCAGCTCCCCTGACAAGGTAGACACCGGGGAGCTGTTCTTT. Its translation: CASSSPDKVDTGELFF.

Turning to this clonotype: An end of the junction does not agree with germline; a read error may underlie this. The V gene is TRBV11-3, the J gene TRBJ2-7, with D uncertain. From germline, CDR1 is SGHNT and CDR2 YENEEA. CDR3 length equals 14 residues. CDR3 in amino acids: CTSNTPDGFYEQYF. The CDR3 nucleotides are TGTACCAGCAACACACCCGACGGTTTCTACGAGCAGTACTTC.

Notes on this clonotype: Relative to the germline gene, one junction end is altered; a read error may explain this. V gene TRBV12-3 or TRBV12-4 combines with J gene TRBJ1-2; maybe TRBD1 (5 bases). The CDR3 consists of 16 residues. The CDR3 is CTSSLVWARDDYGYTF. CDR3 in DNA: TGTACCAGCAGTTTAGTTTGGGCCAGGGACGACTATGGCTACACCTTT.

This clonotype came up many times. The chain has TRBV6-1 and TRBJ2-3; TRBD1 matches 9 bases. Germline loops: CDR1 MNHNS, CDR2 SASEGT. Trimming cost V 4 bases and J 2 bases; bases outside gene matches: 4. CDR3 length equals 15 residues. The CDR3 loop is CASSGGQGHTDTQYF. In DNA form, the CDR3 reads TGTGCCAGCAGTGGGGGACAGGGACACACAGATACGCAGTATTTT.

The chain couples TRBV20-1 to TRBJ2-3; D may be TRBD2 (5 bases). V lost 5 bases to trimming and J lost 1 base, with 16 bases between them. Per the germline V gene, CDR1 is DFQATT and CDR2 is SNEGSKA (reference sequence). CDR3 length equals 15 residues. CDR3 DNA sequence: TGCAGTGCTCCCGTTCCGGGGATCCGCACAGATACGCAGTATTTT. It specifies CSAPVPGIRTDTQYF.

The rearrangement uses TRBV20-1 and TRBJ2-1; 7 nucleotides agree with TRBD2. CDR3 length equals 16 residues. V was pared by 1 base and J by 6 bases, with 12 bases of the junction left unmatched. Germline CDR1 is DFQATT and CDR2 is SNEGSKA (reference sequence). The CDR3 DNA reads as TGCAGTGCTAGAGGAAAGCGGGATCGGGGTTGCAATGAGCAGTTCTTC. Amino acid sequence: CSARGKRDRGCNEQFF.

On this clonotype: At one end, the junction sequence differs from germline, possibly due to a read error. The rearrangement links TRBV12-3 or TRBV12-4 to TRBJ2-3; 9 positions agree with TRBD2. The CDR3 extends over 15 amino acids. The CDR3 DNA sequence: TGTGGCAGCAGTCCAGTAGCGGGAGTCAGAGATACGCAGTATTTT. It is translated as CGSSPVAGVRDTQYF.

Of note for this clonotype: Possible read error: a much larger clone is one base away. This chain connects TRBV20-1 to TRBJ1-5; D remains ambiguous. V was shortened by 3 bases and J by 1 base, with 7 bases between the two germline ends. Germline V gene sequence: CDR1 DFQATT, CDR2 SNEGSKA (reference sequence). This CDR3 has 13 residues. The CDR3 is CSASTDSNQPQHF. The CDR3, as DNA: TGCAGTGCTAGTACAGACAGCAATCAGCCCCAGCATTTT.

This clonotype was recorded only once. A read error is likely, as this CDR3 ends without the conserved phenylalanine or tryptophan. The chain couples TRBV12-5 to TRBJ1-1; D not certain. The CDR3 is made up of 14 amino acids. Germline values: CDR1 LGHNT, CDR2 FRNRAP. V lost 0 bases and J 7 bases, leaving 12 bases between the germline ends. CDR3 sequence reads: CASGLVLSGVEAFS. CDR3 bases: TGTGCTAGTGGTTTGGTACTAAGTGGGGTTGAAGCTTTCTCT.

Details on this clonotype: An end of the junction differs from the germline gene, which may be a read error. V is TRBV20-1 and J is TRBJ2-5; 8 bases align to TRBD1. The CDR3 is made up of 15 amino acids. In germline, CDR1 is DFQATT, CDR2 SNEGSKA (reference sequence). The DNA of the CDR3 is TGCAGTGCTTACGCCGGGACAGGCCTTCAAGGGACCCAGTACTTC. This encodes CSAYAGTGLQGTQYF.